This T cell receptor beta chain was identified during a study of cytomegalovirus exposure and HLA in healthy donors. Study-wide points: Presence/absence analysis assumed near-uniform sequencing depth across donors.

60 Vbeta and 13 Jbeta primers were used in PCR. Profiling relied on immunoSEQ multiplex PCR, and the TCRdb table lists in-frame clones only, not all of them. The repertoire holds 95,000 to 150,000 clones, with around 77% as singletons. A remark on this clone: No antigen is known for it.

Sequencing used PBMCs. This clonotype was obtained from a man aged 18-30 years in good health and CMV-seropositive.

The CDR3 spells CASSLERIAEAFF. The CDR3 coding sequence is TGTGCCAGCAGCTTAGAGAGAATCGCTGAAGCTTTCTTT. The V call is TRBV7-9, the J call TRBJ1-1; D gene uncertain. CDR3 length equals 13 residues. The V end was cut by 1 base, the J end by 6 bases, with 9 bases between. Germline V gene data show CDR1 as SEHNR and CDR2 as FQNEAQ (reference sequence). Full variable domain (missing parts from reference TRBV7-9 and TRBJ1-1): DTGVSQNPRHKITKRGQNVTFRCDPISEHNRLYWYRQTLGQGPEFLTYFQNEAQLEKSRLLSDRFSAERPKGSFSTLEIQRTEQGDSAMYLCASSLERIAEAFFGQGTRLTVV.